Following are 5 T cell receptor beta chains from one sample sequenced in a study. One entry per CDR3 protein, called by TCRdb with MiXCR from the RT-PCR reads. This table holds about 700,000 distinct CDR3 sequences, 12% to 15% found once. The sample consisted of memory CD4+ T cells from blood. Receptors were obtained from a female donor in good health, serving as a healthy control.

This clonotype has just a few counts. The genes are TRBV4-3 and TRBJ2-2, with D possibly TRBD2 on 6 matching bases. V shed 0 bases and J shed 4 bases, with 12 bases lying between them. The CDR3 is 16 amino acids. Germline lookup yields CDR1 LGHNA and CDR2 YSLEER. This chain's CDR3 is CASSQEPGEPTGELFF. For the CDR3, the DNA is TGCGCCAGCAGCCAAGAACCGGGAGAACCCACCGGGGAGCTGTTTTTT.

The chain recombines TRBV6-5 with TRBJ2-7; TRBD2 aligns across 9 bases. Germline lookup yields CDR1 MNHEY and CDR2 SVGAGI. The CDR3 sequence is 14 residues long. The ends lost 8 bases at V and 2 bases at J; junction bases unmatched: 7. The CDR3 sequence is CASGRLAGAYEQYF. The CDR3 region has the DNA TGTGCCAGCGGGAGGTTAGCGGGGGCCTACGAGCAGTACTTC.

This clonotype was recorded a few times. The chain carries TRBV20-1 and TRBJ1-4; TRBD1 agrees at 7 bases. Germline lookup yields CDR1 DFQATT and CDR2 SNEGSKA (reference sequence). V dropped 4 bases and J dropped 5; count of bases not matched to a gene: 4. The CDR3 length is 13 residues. DNA of the CDR3: TGCAGTGCTACCGACAGGGAGAATGAAAAACTGTTTTTT. This encodes CSATDRENEKLFF.

The DNA of the CDR3 is TGTGCCAGCATGACGGGGGGGAGAAATGAAAAACTGTTTTTT. Its protein product is CASMTGGRNEKLFF. This chain connects TRBV5-5 to TRBJ1-4; D perhaps matches TRBD1 (5 bases). Germline values: CDR1 SGHKS, CDR2 YYEKEE (reference sequence). The CDR3 contains 14 residues. Between the trimmed V and J ends, which lost 6 bases and 5 bases, there was a span of 14 bases.

This clonotype came up many times. The chain joins TRBV7-8 to TRBJ1-2; a weak D match, TRBD1 (5 bases). This CDR3 has 13 residues. The germline V gene encodes CDR1 SGHVS and CDR2 FQNEAQ. Trimming left V 5 bases short and J 7 bases short, with 14 bases between. CDR3 amino acids: CASSLDKYIGYTF. The CDR3 coding sequence is TGTGCCAGCAGCCTGGACAAGTATATTGGCTACACCTTC.